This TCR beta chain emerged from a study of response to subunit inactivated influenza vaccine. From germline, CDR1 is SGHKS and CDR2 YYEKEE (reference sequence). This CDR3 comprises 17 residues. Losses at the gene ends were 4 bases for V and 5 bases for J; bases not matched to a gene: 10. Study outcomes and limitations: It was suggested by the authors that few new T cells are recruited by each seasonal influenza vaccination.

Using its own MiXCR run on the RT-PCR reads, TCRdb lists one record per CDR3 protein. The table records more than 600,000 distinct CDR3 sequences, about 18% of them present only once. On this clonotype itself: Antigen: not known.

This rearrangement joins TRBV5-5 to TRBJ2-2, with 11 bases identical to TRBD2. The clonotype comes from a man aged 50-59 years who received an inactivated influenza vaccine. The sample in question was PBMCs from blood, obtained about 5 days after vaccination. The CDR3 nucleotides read TGTGCCAGCAGCCCGTCTCCGACTAGCGGGATTACCGGGGAGCTGTTTTTT. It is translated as CASSPSPTSGITGELFF.